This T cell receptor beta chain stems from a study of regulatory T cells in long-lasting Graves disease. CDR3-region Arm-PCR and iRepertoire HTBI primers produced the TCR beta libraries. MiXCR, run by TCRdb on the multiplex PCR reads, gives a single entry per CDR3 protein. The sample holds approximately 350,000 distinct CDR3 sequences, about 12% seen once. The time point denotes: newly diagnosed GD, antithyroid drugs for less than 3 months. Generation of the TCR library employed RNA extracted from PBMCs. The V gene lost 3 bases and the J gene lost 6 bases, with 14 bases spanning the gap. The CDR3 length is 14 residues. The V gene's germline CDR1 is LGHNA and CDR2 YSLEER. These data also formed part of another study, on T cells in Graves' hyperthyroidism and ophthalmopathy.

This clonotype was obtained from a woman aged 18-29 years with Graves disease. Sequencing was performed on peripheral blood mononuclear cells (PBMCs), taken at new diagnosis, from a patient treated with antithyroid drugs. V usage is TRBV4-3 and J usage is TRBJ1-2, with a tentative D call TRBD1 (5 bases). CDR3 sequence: CASSHEGEADGYTF. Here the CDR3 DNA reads TGCGCCAGCAGCCATGAAGGGGAGGCGGATGGCTACACCTTC.